Presented here are 11 T cell receptor beta chains from one specimen sequenced in a study of CD8 T cells in ankylosing spondylitis. Using its own MiXCR run on the 5' RACE reads, TCRdb lists one record per CDR3 protein. The sample carries approximately 350,000 distinct CDR3 sequences, approximately 14% recorded once. Specimen: blood, either unsorted or a sorted T cell fraction (not recorded which). These receptors came from a male donor with ankylosing spondylitis or in good health (not recorded which).

This clonotype was counted only a few times. The chain carries TRBV5-1 and TRBJ2-3; D remains ambiguous. V lost 0 bases and J lost 6, with 8 bases in between. Germline-derived CDR1 and CDR2 are SGHRS and YFSETQ. This CDR3 region has 13 residues. CDR3 bases: TGCGCCAGCAGCTTGGGCCAACCGGATACGCAGTATTTT. Translating gives CASSLGQPDTQYF.

The chain employs TRBV27 and TRBJ2-2; D tentatively reads TRBD1 or TRBD2 (5 bases each). V was clipped by 6 bases and J by 5 bases, with 19 bases between them. The length of the CDR3 is 16 residues. Per germline, CDR1 MNHEY and CDR2 SMNVEV (reference sequence). The CDR3: CASRPGMQGPTGELFF. CDR3 coding DNA: TGTGCCAGCAGACCCGGGATGCAGGGCCCGACCGGGGAGCTGTTTTTT.

This clonotype appeared a few times. The V and J genes are TRBV3-1 and TRBJ2-1; TRBD2 matches 8 bases. Germline trimming cut 0 bases from V and 4 bases from J; bases unmatched to any gene: 2. CDR3 length equals 15 residues. Germline assignment: CDR1 LGHDT and CDR2 YNNKEL (reference sequence). The CDR3 is CASSQELAVYNEQFF. DNA of the CDR3: TGTGCCAGCAGCCAAGAACTAGCGGTGTACAATGAGCAGTTCTTC.

This clonotype has ten or more counts. The chain uses TRBV5-6 and TRBJ2-1; 10 nucleotides line up with TRBD1. V lost 0 bases, J lost 4 bases, and 7 bases stayed unmatched. The CDR3 consists of 17 residues. Germline CDR1 is SGHDT and CDR2 is YYEEEE. The CDR3 loop reads CASSLGLGQGGYNEQFF. For the CDR3, the DNA is TGTGCCAGCAGCTTGGGTTTAGGACAGGGGGGTTACAATGAGCAGTTCTTC.

This clonotype appeared a few times. V is TRBV12-3 or TRBV12-4 and J is TRBJ2-5, with D possibly TRBD1 on 5 matching bases. Trimming removed 7 bases from V and 5 bases from J, with 14 bases in between. This CDR3 has 13 residues. CDR3 residues: CASTSYKGETQYF. In DNA, the CDR3 is TGTGCCAGCACCAGCTATAAGGGGGAGACCCAGTACTTC.

In its sample, this clonotype was seen a few times. This chain uses TRBV7-9 with TRBJ2-5; 9 nucleotides line up with TRBD2. Germline lookup yields CDR1 SEHNR and CDR2 FQNEAQ (reference sequence). The junction had 8 bases not matched to a gene; V was cut back by 4 bases and J by 2 bases. The CDR3 totals 16 residues. Written as DNA, the CDR3 is TGTGCCAGCAGCTACGGCGGGGGGGGTCGGCAAGAGACCCAGTACTTC. Protein sequence: CASSYGGGGRQETQYF.

Only one count was recorded for this clonotype. Germline and junction disagree at one end, which may indicate a read error. J is TRBJ2-7 and V is TRBV6-4; TRBD2 aligns across 7 bases. Germline V lookup: CDR1 MRHNA, CDR2 SNTAGT. The CDR3 covers 18 residues. CDR3: CACSLNLFGPSGTYEQYF. The CDR3 nucleotides read TGTGCCTGCAGTTTAAATCTCTTCGGGCCTAGCGGCACCTACGAGCAGTACTTC.

This clonotype was picked up a small number of times. The chain employs TRBV6-7 and TRBJ1-6, with D possibly matching TRBD1 (5 bases). TRBV6-7 is an ORF, and what it does is uncertain. The CDR3 has 15 residues. The ends were cut back, 5 bases at V and 10 bases at J, with 18 bases in the middle. The CDR3 region has the DNA TGTGCCAGCAGTCACGGGACGTCCGCGGGATCACCCCTCCACTTT. The encoded protein is CASSHGTSAGSPLHF.

The rearrangement joins TRBV6-8 to TRBJ2-2, with TRBD2 as a possible D gene (5 bases). V was trimmed by 8 bases and J by 4 bases, leaving 17 bases between them. This CDR3 is built from 15 residues. CDR1 and CDR2 from the germline V gene are MNHGY and SAAAGT. The CDR3 spells CASDPDGEFTGELFF. The CDR3 region has the DNA TGTGCCAGCGACCCAGATGGGGAGTTCACCGGGGAGCTGTTTTTT.

V is TRBV20-1 and J is TRBJ2-3; tentatively, D is TRBD2 (6 bases). V gave up 6 bases and J gave up 3 bases, with 22 bases separating them. Germline CDR1 is DFQATT and CDR2 is SNEGSKA (reference sequence). This CDR3 has 16 amino acids. Here the CDR3 reads CSADGGLPEGTDTQYF. The CDR3 DNA reads as TGCAGTGCGGACGGAGGACTCCCGGAGGGAACAGATACGCAGTATTTT.

The V gene is TRBV3-1, the J gene TRBJ2-7; 10 positions agree with TRBD2. CDR1 is LGHDT, CDR2 YNNKEL, per germline (reference sequence). This CDR3 has 17 residues. V shed 0 bases and J 2 bases; nucleotides not matched to a gene: 7. DNA for the CDR3: TGTGCCAGCAGCCAAGAGACCACTAGCGGGGTAACCTACGAGCAGTACTTC. Its translation is CASSQETTSGVTYEQYF.